The present entry profiles one T cell receptor (beta chain) with its context. The source of the sample is a study of naive and memory T cell subsets. Trimming removed 0 bases from V and 1 base from J, with 9 bases in between. The germline CDR1 and CDR2 sequences are MNHNY and SVGAGI (reference sequence). The CDR3 length is 15 residues. Two oligonucleotides, mixed equimolar, formed the beta constant-region primer covering TRBC1 and TRBC2. The ligated cDNA underwent four PCR rounds using SP2 and nested alpha and beta constant-region primers. TCRdb redid the calling of the UMI-ligation and nested PCR reads with MiXCR, one entry per CDR3 protein. The sample lists about 120,000 distinct CDR3 sequences; 36% were seen once.

The sequence was obtained from a human donor in good health. This rearrangement joins TRBV6-6 to TRBJ2-5; D remains unclear. Sequencing was performed on central memory CD4+ T cells from blood. CDR3 region: CASSYSSPGQETQYF. Here the CDR3 DNA reads TGTGCCAGCAGTTACTCGTCTCCGGGCCAAGAGACCCAGTACTTC.